The rows below give T cell receptor beta chains drawn from one sample of a study of shared clonotypes between healthy human individuals. Data came from immunoSEQ multiplex PCR; TCRdb stores just in-frame clones and leaves some out. The sample has roughly 2,300,000 clones, roughly 92% seen once. The sequenced sample consisted of naive CD4+ T cells from PBMCs. These receptors came from a man aged 18-30 years in good health. Some clones in this sample may be carry-over from other donors' samples. The CDR3 runs from the conserved cysteine through the conserved F or W. The D gene is left open where the match is weak. Size tells how often a clone was seen (once, few, many) or the class of an expanded clone, and some rows leave it out.

>-|TRBV5-4|TRBJ1-5|TRBD1|14
CASSLQGAVQPQHF
TGTGCCAGCAGCTTGCAGGGGGCGGTTCAGCCCCAGCATTTT
>-|TRBV6-5|TRBJ1-1|-|15
CASSYGGFMNTEAFF
TGTGCCAGCAGTTACGGGGGTTTCATGAACACTGAAGCTTTCTTT
>-|TRBV27|TRBJ2-2|TRBD2|17
CASSLFGLAANTGELFF
TGTGCCAGCAGTCTCTTTGGACTAGCGGCGAACACCGGGGAGCTGTTTTTT
>-|TRBV30|TRBJ1-1|TRBD1|15
CAWDRGFLRNTEAFF
TGTGCCTGGGACAGGGGGTTTTTGAGGAACACTGAAGCTTTCTTT
>-|TRBV6-6|TRBJ1-2|-|15
CASRTPRQLNYGYTF
TGTGCCAGCAGAACCCCGAGGCAGCTCAACTATGGCTACACCTTC
>-|TRBV6-5|TRBJ1-2|-|14
CASSYTNLRGGYTF
TGTGCCAGCAGTTATACCAACCTACGGGGTGGCTACACCTTC
>once|TRBV5-1|TRBJ2-5|-|14
CASSQGYSQETQYF
TGCGCCAGCAGTCAGGGGTACTCTCAAGAGACCCAGTACTTC
>-|TRBV6-1|TRBJ2-7|-|13
CASRPTGTYEQYF
TGTGCCAGCAGACCTACAGGGACCTACGAGCAGTACTTC
>-|TRBV5-6|TRBJ1-4|-|14
CASSWGRYNEKLFF
TGTGCCAGCAGCTGGGGACGGTATAATGAAAAACTGTTTTTT
>-|TRBV4-1|TRBJ2-1|TRBD2|17
CASSQGVSSGSFDEQFF
TGCGCCAGCAGCCAAGGTGTGTCCAGCGGGAGTTTCGATGAGCAGTTCTTC
>once|TRBV27|TRBJ1-1|-|14
CASQEVRGHSEAFF
TGTGCCAGCCAGGAGGTCCGGGGGCACTCTGAAGCTTTCTTT
>-|TRBV7-9|TRBJ2-5|-|11
CASRPPGPLYF
TGTGCCAGCAGACCCCCGGGACCCTTGTACTTC
>-|TRBV14|TRBJ2-2|TRBD1|17
CASSQDYDRDGTGELFF
TGTGCCAGCAGCCAAGACTACGACAGGGACGGCACCGGGGAGCTGTTTTTT
>-|TRBV28|TRBJ2-7|-|15
CASSLVRGRLYEQYF
TGTGCCAGCAGTTTAGTGAGGGGACGACTCTACGAGCAGTACTTC
>once|TRBV7-9|TRBJ2-7|-|15
CASSFLRGIGHEQYF
TGTGCCAGCAGCTTCCTAAGGGGGATTGGCCACGAGCAGTACTTC
>few|TRBV9|TRBJ1-1|-|14
CASSVNGGNTEAFF
TGTGCCAGCAGCGTAAATGGGGGGAACACTGAAGCTTTCTTT
>-|TRBV28|TRBJ2-1|TRBD2|16
CASSAPGGSAHNEQFF
TGTGCCAGCAGTGCCCCCGGCGGGAGCGCCCACAATGAGCAGTTCTTC
>-|TRBV18|TRBJ1-4|-|14
CASSPRDPPQKLFF
TGTGCCAGCTCACCCCGGGACCCACCCCAAAAACTGTTTTTT
>-|TRBV7-9|TRBJ1-1|-|15
CASSLVSLGLAEAFF
TGTGCCAGCAGCTTAGTGTCGTTGGGGCTGGCTGAAGCTTTCTTT
>-|TRBV6-1|TRBJ2-7|-|14
CASSEALVAYEQYF
TGTGCCAGCAGTGAAGCGCTGGTAGCCTACGAGCAGTACTTC
>-|TRBV5-1|TRBJ1-4|-|14
CASSYYSPNEKLFF
TGCGCCAGCAGCTATTACAGCCCCAATGAAAAACTGTTTTTT
>-|TRBV5-4|TRBJ2-3|TRBD2|15
CASSSALAGGDTQYF
TGTGCCAGCAGCTCGGCCCTAGCGGGAGGAGATACGCAGTATTTT
>-|TRBV5-4|TRBJ1-1|-|13
CASSLPPQTEAFF
TGTGCCAGCAGCTTGCCCCCCCAGACTGAAGCTTTCTTT
>-|TRBV5-4|TRBJ2-1|-|14
CASSSFGPVNEQFF
TGTGCCAGCAGCTCCTTCGGGCCGGTCAATGAGCAGTTCTTC
>-|TRBV7-2|TRBJ2-3|TRBD2|15
CASSWREGSTDTQYF
TGTGCCAGCAGCTGGAGGGAGGGAAGCACAGATACGCAGTATTTT
>-|TRBV5-1|TRBJ2-3|-|13
CASSFGSTDTQYF
TGCGCCAGCAGCTTTGGGAGCACAGATACGCAGTATTTT
>-|TRBV11-2|TRBJ1-4|-|15
CASSLRPLTNEKLFF
TGTGCCAGCAGCTTAAGGCCCTTAACTAATGAAAAACTGTTTTTT
>once|TRBV6-1|TRBJ2-3|-|14
CASSSTAPQGTQYF
TGTGCCAGCAGTTCGACAGCTCCACAGGGTACGCAGTATTTT
>-|TRBV28|TRBJ1-2|-|14
CASSLGAANYGYTF
TGTGCCAGCAGTTTAGGTGCAGCTAACTATGGCTACACCTTC
>once|TRBV5-1|TRBJ2-2|-|15
CASSFNVGGTGELFF
TGCGCCAGCAGCTTTAATGTAGGAGGCACCGGGGAGCTGTTTTTT
>-|TRBV6-1|TRBJ2-1|TRBD2|14
CASSSGRAQDEQFF
TGTGCCAGCAGTAGCGGGAGGGCCCAGGATGAGCAGTTCTTC
>-|TRBV5-4|TRBJ2-7|-|14
CASSLDAGLYEQYF
TGTGCCAGCAGCTTGGATGCAGGTCTTTACGAGCAGTACTTC
>-|TRBV19|TRBJ1-5|-|16
CASSIASDSRNQPQHF
TGTGCCAGTAGTATAGCCAGCGACAGTCGCAATCAGCCCCAGCATTTT
>-|TRBV7-3|TRBJ2-1|TRBD2|14
CASSPGGVDNEQFF
TGTGCCAGCAGCCCGGGAGGTGTGGACAATGAGCAGTTCTTC